The sequence of this T cell receptor (beta chain) was determined in a study of T cell responses to AZD1222 COVID-19 vaccine. The assay was immunoSEQ multiplex PCR, and TCRdb's table has in-frame clones only and misses some. Of over 130,000 clones detected, about 90% appear once; the ten largest clones hold nearly 3.5%. CDR1 SGHRS and CDR2 YFSETQ come from the germline V gene. Deletions cut 4 bases from V and 1 base from J, with 8 bases between. The CDR3 totals 13 residues. This specimen was peripheral blood, taken on day 0 of AZD1222 vaccination. V and J are TRBV5-1 and TRBJ1-1; no definite D call. The sequence was collected from an adult in good health. The CDR3 loop is CASSPVRNTEAFF. The DNA of the CDR3 is TGCGCCAGCAGCCCCGTTCGGAACACTGAAGCTTTCTTT.